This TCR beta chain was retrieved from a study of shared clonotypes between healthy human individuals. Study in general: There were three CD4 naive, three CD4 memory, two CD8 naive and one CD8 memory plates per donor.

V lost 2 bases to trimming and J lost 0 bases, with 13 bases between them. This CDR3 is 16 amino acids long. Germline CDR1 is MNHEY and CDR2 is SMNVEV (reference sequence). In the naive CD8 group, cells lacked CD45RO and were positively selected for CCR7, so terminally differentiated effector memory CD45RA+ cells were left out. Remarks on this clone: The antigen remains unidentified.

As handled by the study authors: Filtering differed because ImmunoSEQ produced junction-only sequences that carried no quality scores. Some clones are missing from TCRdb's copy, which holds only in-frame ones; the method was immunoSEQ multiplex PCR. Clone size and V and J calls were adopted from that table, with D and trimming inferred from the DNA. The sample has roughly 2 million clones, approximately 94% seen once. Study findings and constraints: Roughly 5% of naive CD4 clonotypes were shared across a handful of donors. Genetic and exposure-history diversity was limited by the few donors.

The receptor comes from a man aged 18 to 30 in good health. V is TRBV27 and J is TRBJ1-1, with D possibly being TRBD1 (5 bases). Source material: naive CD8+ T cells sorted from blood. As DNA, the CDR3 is TGTGCCAGCAGTTTACAAGGGACCAACATGAACACTGAAGCTTTCTTT. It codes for CASSLQGTNMNTEAFF.